The T cell receptor beta chain under discussion was sequenced for a study of T cell responses to AZD1222 COVID-19 vaccine. Study background: Second doses at about 4 or about 12 weeks were pooled.

The repertoire was sequenced with immunoSEQ multiplex PCR; TCRdb's copy has only in-frame clones and lacks some. The data contain over 100,000 clones, roughly 90% of them singletons. Trimming took 3 bases from V and 1 from J; bases not matched to a gene: 3. The CDR3 has 15 residues. CDR1 MNHNS and CDR2 SASEGT come from the germline V gene. A few counts support this clone. The sequenced sample was peripheral blood, obtained on day 0 of AZD1222 vaccination. The source of this sequence is an adult in good health. The chain carries TRBV6-1 and TRBJ1-5; TRBD1 matches at 7 bases. The CDR3 DNA reads as TGTGCCAGCAGTGACGCACAGGGGAGCAATCAGCCCCAGCATTTT. This codes for CASSDAQGSNQPQHF.